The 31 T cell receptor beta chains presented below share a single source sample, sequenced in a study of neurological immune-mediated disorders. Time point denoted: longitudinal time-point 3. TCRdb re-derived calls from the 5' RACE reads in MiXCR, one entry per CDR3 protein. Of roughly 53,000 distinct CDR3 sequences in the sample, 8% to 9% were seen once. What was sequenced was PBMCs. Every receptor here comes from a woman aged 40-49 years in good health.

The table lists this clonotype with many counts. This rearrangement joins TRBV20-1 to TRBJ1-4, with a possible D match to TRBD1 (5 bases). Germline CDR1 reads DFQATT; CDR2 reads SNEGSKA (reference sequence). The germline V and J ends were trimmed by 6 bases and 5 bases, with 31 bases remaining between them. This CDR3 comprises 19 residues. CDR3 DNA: TGCAGTGCCCGCGGGGGGGACGGACCCGGGATCCCCGCGAATGAAAAACTGTTTTTT. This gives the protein CSARGGDGPGIPANEKLFF.

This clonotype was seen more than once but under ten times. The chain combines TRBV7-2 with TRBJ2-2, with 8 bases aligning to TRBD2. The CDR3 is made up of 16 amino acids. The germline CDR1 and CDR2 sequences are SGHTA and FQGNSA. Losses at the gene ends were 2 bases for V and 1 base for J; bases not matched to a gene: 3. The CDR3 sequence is CASSLYRGGNTGELFF. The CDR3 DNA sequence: TGTGCCAGCAGCTTATATCGGGGGGGGAACACCGGGGAGCTGTTTTTT.

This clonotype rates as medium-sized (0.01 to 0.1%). As DNA, the CDR3 is TGTGCCAGCAGCCAAGTGGCAGCGGGGGTCTACGAGCAGTACTTC. Protein: CASSQVAAGVYEQYF. J is TRBJ2-7 and V is TRBV4-2, with TRBD2 matching over 8 bases. Trimming cost V 1 base and J 3 bases; bases outside gene matches: 5. This CDR3 contains 15 residues. The germline V gene has CDR1 LGHNA and CDR2 YNFKEQ.

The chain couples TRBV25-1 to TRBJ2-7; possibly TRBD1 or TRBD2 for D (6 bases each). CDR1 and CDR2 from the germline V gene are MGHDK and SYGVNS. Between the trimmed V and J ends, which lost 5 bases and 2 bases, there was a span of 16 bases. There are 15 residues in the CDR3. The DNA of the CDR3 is TGTGCCAGCAGTCCTTCCGGGGGCTTCCCCTACGAGCAGTACTTC. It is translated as CASSPSGGFPYEQYF.

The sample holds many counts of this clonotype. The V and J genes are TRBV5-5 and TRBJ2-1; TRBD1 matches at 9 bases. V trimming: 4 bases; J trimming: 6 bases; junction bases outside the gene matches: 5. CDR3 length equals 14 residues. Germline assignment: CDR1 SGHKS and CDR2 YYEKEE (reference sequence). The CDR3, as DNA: TGTGCCAGCAGCCCTGGACAGGGGCGCAATGAGCAGTTCTTC. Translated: CASSPGQGRNEQFF.

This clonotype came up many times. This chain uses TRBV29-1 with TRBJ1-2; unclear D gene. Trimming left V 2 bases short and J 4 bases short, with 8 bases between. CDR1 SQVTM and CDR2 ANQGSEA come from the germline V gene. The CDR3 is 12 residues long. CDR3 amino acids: CSVEIQVYGYTF. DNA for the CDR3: TGCAGCGTTGAAATACAAGTCTATGGCTACACCTTC. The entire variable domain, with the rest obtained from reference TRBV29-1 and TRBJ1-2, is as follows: SAVISQKPSRDICQRGTSLTIQCQVDSQVTMMFWYRQQPGQSLTLIATANQGSEATYESGFVIDKFPISRPNLTFSTLTVSNMSPEDSSIYLCSVEIQVYGYTFGSGTRLTVV.

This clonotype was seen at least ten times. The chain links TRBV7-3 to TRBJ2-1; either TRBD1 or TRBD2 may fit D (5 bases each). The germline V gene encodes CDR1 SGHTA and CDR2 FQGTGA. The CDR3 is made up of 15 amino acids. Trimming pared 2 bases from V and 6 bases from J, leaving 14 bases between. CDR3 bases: TGTGCCAGCAGCTTAGGGGACGTACCTTCCAATGAGCAGTTCTTC. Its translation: CASSLGDVPSNEQFF.

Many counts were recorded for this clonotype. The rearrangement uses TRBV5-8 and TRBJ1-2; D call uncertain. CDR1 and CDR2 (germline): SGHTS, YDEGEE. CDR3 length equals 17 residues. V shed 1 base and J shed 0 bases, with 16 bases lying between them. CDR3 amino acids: CASSLMFYSLSNYGYTF. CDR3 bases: TGTGCCAGCAGCTTGATGTTTTACAGCCTTTCTAACTATGGCTACACCTTC.

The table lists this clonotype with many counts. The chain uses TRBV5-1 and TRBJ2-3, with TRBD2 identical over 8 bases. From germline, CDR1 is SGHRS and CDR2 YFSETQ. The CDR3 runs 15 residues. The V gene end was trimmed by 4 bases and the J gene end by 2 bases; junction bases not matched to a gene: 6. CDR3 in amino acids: CASSTSGGYTDTQYF. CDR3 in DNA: TGCGCCAGCAGCACCAGCGGGGGATACACAGATACGCAGTATTTT.

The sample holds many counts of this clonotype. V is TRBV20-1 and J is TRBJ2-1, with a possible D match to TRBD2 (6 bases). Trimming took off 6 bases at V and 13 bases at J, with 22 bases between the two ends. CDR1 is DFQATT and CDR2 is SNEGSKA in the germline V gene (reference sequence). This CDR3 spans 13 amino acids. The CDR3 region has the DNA TGCAGTGCAACTGCTCGTGTCGGGAGTCGTCAGTTCTTC. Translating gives CSATARVGSRQFF.

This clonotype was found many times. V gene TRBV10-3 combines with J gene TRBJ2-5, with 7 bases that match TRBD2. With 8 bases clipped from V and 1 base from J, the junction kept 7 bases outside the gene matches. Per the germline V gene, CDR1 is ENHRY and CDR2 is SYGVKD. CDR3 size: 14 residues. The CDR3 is CAISPAGSQETQYF. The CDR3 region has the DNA TGTGCCATCTCCCCAGCGGGATCCCAAGAGACCCAGTACTTC.

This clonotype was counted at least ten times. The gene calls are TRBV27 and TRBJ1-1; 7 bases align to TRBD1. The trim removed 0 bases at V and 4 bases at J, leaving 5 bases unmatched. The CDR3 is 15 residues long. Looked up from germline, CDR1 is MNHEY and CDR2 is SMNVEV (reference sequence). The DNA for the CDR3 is TGTGCCAGCAGTTTATCGGAGGGGGCAGGCACTGAAGCTTTCTTT. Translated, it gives CASSLSEGAGTEAFF.

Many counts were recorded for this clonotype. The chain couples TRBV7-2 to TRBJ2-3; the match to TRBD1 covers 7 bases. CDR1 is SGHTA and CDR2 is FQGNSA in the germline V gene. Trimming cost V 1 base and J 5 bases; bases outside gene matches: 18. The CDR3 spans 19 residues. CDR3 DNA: TGTGCCAGCAGCTTAGTCGGCCCTTACCAGGACAGGTCAAAAGATACGCAGTATTTT. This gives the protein CASSLVGPYQDRSKDTQYF. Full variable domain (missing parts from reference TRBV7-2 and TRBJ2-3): GAGVSQSPSNKVTEKGKDVELRCDPISGHTALYWYRQSLGQGLEFLIYFQGNSAPDKSGLPSDRFSAERTGGSVSTLTIQRTQQEDSAVYLCASSLVGPYQDRSKDTQYFGPGTRLTVL.

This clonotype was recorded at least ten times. For the CDR3, the DNA is TGCAGTGCTAGTTGGTGGGCCCGACATGAGCAGTTCTTC. Translating gives CSASWWARHEQFF. J is TRBJ2-1 and V is TRBV20-1; no reliable D call. V lost 3 bases, J lost 8 bases, and 14 bases lay in between. Germline V gives CDR1 DFQATT, CDR2 SNEGSKA (reference sequence). This CDR3 contains 13 residues.

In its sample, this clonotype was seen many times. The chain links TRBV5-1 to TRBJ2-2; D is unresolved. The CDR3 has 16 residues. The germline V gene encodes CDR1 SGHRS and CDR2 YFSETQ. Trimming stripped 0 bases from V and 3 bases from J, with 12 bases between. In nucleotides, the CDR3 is TGCGCCAGCAGCTTGGAGGGTGGCGTCTACACCGGGGAGCTGTTTTTT. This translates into CASSLEGGVYTGELFF.

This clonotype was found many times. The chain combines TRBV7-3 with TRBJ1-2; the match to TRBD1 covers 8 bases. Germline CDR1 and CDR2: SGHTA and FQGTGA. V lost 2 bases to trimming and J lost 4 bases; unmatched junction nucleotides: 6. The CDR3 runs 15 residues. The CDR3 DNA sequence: TGTGCCAGCAGCTTAGGACAGGGACTCGGCTATGGCTACACCTTC. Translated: CASSLGQGLGYGYTF.

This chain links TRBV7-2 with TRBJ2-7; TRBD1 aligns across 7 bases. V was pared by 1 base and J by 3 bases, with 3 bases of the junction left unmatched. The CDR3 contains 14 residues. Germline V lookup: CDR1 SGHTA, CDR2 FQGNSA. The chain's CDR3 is CASSLEGQIYEQYF. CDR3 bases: TGTGCCAGCAGCTTAGAGGGACAGATCTACGAGCAGTACTTC.

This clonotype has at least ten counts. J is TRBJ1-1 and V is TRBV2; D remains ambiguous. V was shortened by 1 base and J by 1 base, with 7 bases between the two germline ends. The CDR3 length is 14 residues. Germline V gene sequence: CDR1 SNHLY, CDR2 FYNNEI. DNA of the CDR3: TGTGCCAGCAGTGAAGGACCCCCGAACACTGAAGCTTTCTTT. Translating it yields CASSEGPPNTEAFF.

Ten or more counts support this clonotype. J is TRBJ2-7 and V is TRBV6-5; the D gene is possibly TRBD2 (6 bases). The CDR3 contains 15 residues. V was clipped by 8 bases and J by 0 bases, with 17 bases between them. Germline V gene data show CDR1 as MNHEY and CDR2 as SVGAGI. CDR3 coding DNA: TGTGCCAGCCGCCCGGATACCGGGAGCTCCTACGAGCAGTACTTC. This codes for CASRPDTGSSYEQYF.

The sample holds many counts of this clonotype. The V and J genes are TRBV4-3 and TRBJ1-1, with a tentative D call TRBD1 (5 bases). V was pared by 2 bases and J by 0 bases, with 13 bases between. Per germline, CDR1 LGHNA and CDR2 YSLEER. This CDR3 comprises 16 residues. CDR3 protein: CASSQILRQMNTEAFF. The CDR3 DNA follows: TGCGCCAGCAGCCAAATTCTGCGACAGATGAACACTGAAGCTTTCTTT.

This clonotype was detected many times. The CDR3: CASSKGGYAQFF. In DNA form, the CDR3 reads TGTGCCAGCAGCAAAGGGGGGTACGCGCAGTTCTTC. The J gene is TRBJ2-1, the V gene TRBV21-1; TRBD1 reflects the table's D call only, with no check against the DNA. TRBV21-1 is noted as a pseudogene. The CDR3 is 12 residues long.

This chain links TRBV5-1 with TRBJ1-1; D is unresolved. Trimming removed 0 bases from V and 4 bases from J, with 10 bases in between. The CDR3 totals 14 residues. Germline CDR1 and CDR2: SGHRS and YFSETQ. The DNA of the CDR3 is TGCGCCAGCAGCTTGGGGCACTTAACCACTGAAGCTTTCTTT. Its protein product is CASSLGHLTTEAFF.

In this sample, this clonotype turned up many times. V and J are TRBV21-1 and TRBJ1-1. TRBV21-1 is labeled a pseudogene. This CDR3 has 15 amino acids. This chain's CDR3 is CASSKARVMNTEAFF. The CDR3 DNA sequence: TGTGCCAGCAGCAAAGCGCGGGTAATGAACACTGAAGCTTTCTTT.

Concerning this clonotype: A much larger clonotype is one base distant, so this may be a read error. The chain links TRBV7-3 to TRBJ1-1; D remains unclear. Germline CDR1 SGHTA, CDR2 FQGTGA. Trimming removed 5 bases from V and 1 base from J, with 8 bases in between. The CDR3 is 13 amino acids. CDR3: CASSETSNTEAFF. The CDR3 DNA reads TGTGCCAGCAGCGAAACATCGAACACTGAAGCTTTCTTT.

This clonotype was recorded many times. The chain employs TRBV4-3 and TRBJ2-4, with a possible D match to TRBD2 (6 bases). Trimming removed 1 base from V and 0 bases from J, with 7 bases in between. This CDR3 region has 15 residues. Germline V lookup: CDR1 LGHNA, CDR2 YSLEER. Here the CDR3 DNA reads TGCGCCAGCAGCCAAGGGGGGGTAGCCAAAAACATTCAGTACTTC. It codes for CASSQGGVAKNIQYF.

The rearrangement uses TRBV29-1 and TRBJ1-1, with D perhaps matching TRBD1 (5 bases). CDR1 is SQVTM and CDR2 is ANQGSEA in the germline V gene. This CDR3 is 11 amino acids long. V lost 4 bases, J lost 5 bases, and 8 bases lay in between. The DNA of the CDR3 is TGCAGCGTTGCACAGGTAACTGAAGCTTTCTTT. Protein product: CSVAQVTEAFF.

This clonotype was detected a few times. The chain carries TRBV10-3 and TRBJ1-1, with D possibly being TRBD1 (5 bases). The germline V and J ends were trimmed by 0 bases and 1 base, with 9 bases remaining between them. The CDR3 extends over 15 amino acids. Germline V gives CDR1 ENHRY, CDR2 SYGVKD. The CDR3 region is CAISESGTENTEAFF. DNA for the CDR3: TGTGCCATCAGTGAGTCCGGGACGGAGAACACTGAAGCTTTCTTT.

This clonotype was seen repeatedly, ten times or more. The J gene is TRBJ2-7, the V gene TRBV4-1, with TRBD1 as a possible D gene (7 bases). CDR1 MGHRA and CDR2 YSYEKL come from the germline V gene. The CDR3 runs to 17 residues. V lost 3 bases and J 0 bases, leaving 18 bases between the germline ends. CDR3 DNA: TGCGCCAGCAGCCAGGGGGGACAGTCTCTCTTCTCCTACGAGCAGTACTTC. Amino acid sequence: CASSQGGQSLFSYEQYF.

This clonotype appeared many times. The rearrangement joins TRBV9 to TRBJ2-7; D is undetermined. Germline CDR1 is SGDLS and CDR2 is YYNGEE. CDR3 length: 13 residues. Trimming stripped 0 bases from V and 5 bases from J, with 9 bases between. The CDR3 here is CASSVAGNDEQYF. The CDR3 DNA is TGTGCCAGCAGCGTAGCTGGGAACGACGAGCAGTACTTC.

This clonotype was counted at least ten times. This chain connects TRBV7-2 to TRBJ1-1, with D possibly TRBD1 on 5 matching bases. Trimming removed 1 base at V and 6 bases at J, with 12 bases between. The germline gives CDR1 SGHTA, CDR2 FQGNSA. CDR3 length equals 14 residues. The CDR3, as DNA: TGTGCCAGCAGCTTAGTCGGGGGTGACCCTGAAGCTTTCTTT. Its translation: CASSLVGGDPEAFF.

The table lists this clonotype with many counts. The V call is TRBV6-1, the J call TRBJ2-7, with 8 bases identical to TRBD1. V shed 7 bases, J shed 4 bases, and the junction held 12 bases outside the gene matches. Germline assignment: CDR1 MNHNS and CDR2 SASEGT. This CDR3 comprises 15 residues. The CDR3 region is CASTPTSTGEYEQYF. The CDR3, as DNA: TGTGCCAGCACCCCCACGTCGACAGGGGAATACGAGCAGTACTTC.